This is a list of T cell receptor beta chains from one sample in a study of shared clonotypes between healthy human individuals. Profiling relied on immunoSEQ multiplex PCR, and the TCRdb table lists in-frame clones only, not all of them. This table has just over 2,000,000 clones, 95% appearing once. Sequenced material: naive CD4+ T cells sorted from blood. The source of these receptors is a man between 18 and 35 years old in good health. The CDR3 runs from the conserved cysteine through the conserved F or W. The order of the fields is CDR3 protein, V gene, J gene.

CASSLEPDSNQPQHF,TRBV5-1,TRBJ1-5
CASSWTSGPQETQYF,TRBV7-3,TRBJ2-5
CASSRRQGSNYEQYF,TRBV7-9,TRBJ2-7
CASSVRTTKATDTQYF,TRBV19,TRBJ2-3
CSVVEAVSTEAFF,TRBV29-1,TRBJ1-1
CASSLQGGGNYGYTF,TRBV7-9,TRBJ1-2
CASSDLLRGQYF,TRBV25-1,TRBJ2-7
CASSVGGLGKETQYF,TRBV9,TRBJ2-5
CSARARTPF,TRBV20-1,TRBJ1-2
CASSIIGEKLFF,TRBV19,TRBJ1-4
CSASGDSPLHF,TRBV20-1,TRBJ1-6
CASSFIGDEQFF,TRBV7-2,TRBJ2-1
CASSGNNEQFF,TRBV6-1,TRBJ2-1
CATSRDAELGHEQYF,TRBV15,TRBJ2-7
CAWSVRVSYEQYF,TRBV30,TRBJ2-7
CASLGASSYEQYF,TRBV7-2,TRBJ2-7
CASSTVQGFENIQYF,TRBV5-4,TRBJ2-4
CASSIGQGQAYEQYF,TRBV19,TRBJ2-7
CASSYGSTGGLETQYF,TRBV6-5,TRBJ2-5
CASTGGDRDRFQYF,TRBV10-1,TRBJ2-5
CASSVGRDRGSNEQFF,TRBV4-3,TRBJ2-1
CASTRESPYEQYF,TRBV11-2,TRBJ2-7
CASSDSVGYNEQFF,TRBV2,TRBJ2-1
CASSQDLGEWDEQFF,TRBV4-1,TRBJ2-1
CASSPGTSVSDTQYF,TRBV5-1,TRBJ2-3
CASSYPPGGLTEAFF,TRBV6-6,TRBJ1-1
CASSLALLNEQFF,TRBV11-2,TRBJ2-1
CASSQEGQYNSPLHF,TRBV4-1,TRBJ1-6
CASSGTSSLTLTTDTQYF,TRBV2,TRBJ2-3
CASSYVGSSSGNTIYF,TRBV6-6,TRBJ1-3
CASSFDNSYEQYF,TRBV7-9,NA
CASSLAGTYTDTQYF,TRBV5-1,TRBJ2-3
CASSSWTSGINNEQFF,TRBV5-4,TRBJ2-1
CASTLRGQGWTEAFF,TRBV19,TRBJ1-1
CASSPGLGGETQYF,TRBV18,TRBJ2-5
CASSKEGIQSTEAFF,TRBV7-9,TRBJ1-1
CASSPREGGGVFGYTF,TRBV18,TRBJ1-2
CASSLKAGSPYGYTF,TRBV27,TRBJ1-2
CASSLWVGQPQHF,TRBV28,TRBJ1-5
CASSFGGTSAYQWQYF,TRBV5-1,TRBJ2-7
CASSFSGGSTYEQYF,TRBV5-5,TRBJ2-7
CASSQDRKMNTEAFF,TRBV18,TRBJ1-1
CASAQASNQPQHF,TRBV18,TRBJ1-5
CASSLGQGHQETQYF,TRBV5-6,TRBJ2-5
CASSLSGGGISNQPQHF,TRBV27,TRBJ1-5
CSVEGGAQFF,TRBV29-1,TRBJ2-1
CASSLAGGAGGELFF,TRBV7-2,TRBJ2-2
CASSPADRDAGYTF,TRBV19,TRBJ1-2
CASSYRDRSSGELFF,TRBV6-5,TRBJ2-2
CASSPPLQSETEAFF,TRBV4-1,TRBJ1-1
CASSQVAGPAGYTF,TRBV14,TRBJ1-2
CASSSGTANYGYTF,TRBV5-1,TRBJ1-2
CASSGLVGDTQYF,TRBV25-1,TRBJ2-3
CASSPLTGPQETQYF,TRBV18,TRBJ2-5
CASSRRLGDTGNTIYF,TRBV19,TRBJ1-3
CASSDGQIRGQFF,TRBV6-1,TRBJ2-1